The entry below describes one T cell receptor (beta chain). This CDR3 is built from 12 residues. CDR1 and CDR2 (germline): SEHNR, FQNEAQ (reference sequence). Trimming removed 6 bases from V and 5 bases from J, with 10 bases in between. The use of a sample-barcoded 5' primer and a J-beta primer mix characterized a second PCR of roughly 6 to 11 cycles. TCRdb used MiXCR to reprocess the 5' RACE reads, holding one entry per CDR3 protein. The table shows about 1.4 million distinct CDR3 sequences, with 45% to 70% occurring only once. This record comes from a study of blood T cells in healthy people across ages. Turning to the study itself: When template switching was applied, about one barcoded beta molecule was captured per two T cells.

Donors ranged from 6 to 90 years old and were healthy Caucasians in Russia. The specimen sequenced was blood. V usage is TRBV7-9 and J usage is TRBJ2-5; D call uncertain. This TCR was sampled from a young man in good health. The CDR3 nucleotides read TGTGCCAGCAGTTTGTTCGAGGAGACCCAGTACTTC. Its translation: CASSLFEETQYF.